The clone carrying this T cell receptor beta chain was observed a few times. The target antigen is unknown. Germline and junction disagree at one end, which may indicate a read error. This specimen belongs to a study of cytomegalovirus exposure and HLA in healthy donors. PCR employed 60 Vbeta and 13 Jbeta primers. Assay used: immunoSEQ multiplex PCR; TCRdb lists only in-frame clones, some missing. The sample lists 150,000 to 200,000 clones, about 77% occurring once. Whole-study findings and limits: Later analysis revealed greater clonal expansion in HLA-associated TCR beta chains than in equally common others.

CDR3 length: 16 amino acids. Germline V gene data show CDR1 as SEHNR and CDR2 as FQNEAQ (reference sequence). This TCR was recovered from a woman in her twenties or thirties in good health and CMV-seropositive. Sequencing was carried out using PBMCs. The chain couples TRBV7-9 to TRBJ1-1; D ambiguous. The CDR3 loop is CSSSSRGNEAGTEAFF. CDR3 DNA: TGTTCCAGCAGCTCCAGAGGGAATGAAGCCGGCACTGAAGCTTTCTTT.